These 14 T cell receptor beta chains were sequenced from one sample in a study of OX40 agonist ivuxolimab in advanced cancers. Using immunoSEQ multiplex PCR, the repertoire was profiled, and TCRdb retains in-frame clones only, with some absent. The sample contains some 5,100 clones, around 62% of which appear only once. The starting material was CD4+ or CD8+ T cells sorted from blood, obtained in a trial of the OX40 agonist ivuxolimab. The receptors were sampled from an adult with an advanced solid tumor such as melanoma, head and neck, liver or kidney cancer.

The chain links TRBV4-1 to TRBJ2-7; TRBD2 might be the D (5 bases). Trimming left V 0 bases short and J 4 bases short, with 10 bases between. The CDR3 runs to 14 residues. Germline CDR1 is MGHRA and CDR2 is YSYEKL. The DNA for the CDR3 is TGCGCCAGCAGCCAAGAAACTAGTTGGTACGAGCAGTACTTC. It codes for CASSQETSWYEQYF.

This clone has just a few counts. The V and J genes are TRBV27 and TRBJ1-2; 11 bases fit TRBD1. There are 14 residues in the CDR3. J gave up 4 bases and V 3 bases, and 1 base lay outside the gene matches. Germline V gene lookup returns CDR1 MNHEY and CDR2 SMNVEV (reference sequence). CDR3 coding DNA: TGTGCCAGCAGTTTCGGGACAGGGGGCTATGGCTACACCTTC. Protein sequence: CASSFGTGGYGYTF.

The chain carries TRBV29-1 and TRBJ2-1, with 7 bases fitting TRBD1. Germline CDR1 reads SQVTM; CDR2 reads ANQGSEA. The V and J ends lost 4 bases and 8 bases, in that order; junction bases with no gene match: 11. This CDR3 contains 14 residues. The CDR3, as DNA: TGCAGCGTTGTACAGGGGTCCACACCACATGAGCAGTTCTTC. Translation: CSVVQGSTPHEQFF.

The rearrangement links TRBV7-9 to TRBJ2-1; 7 bases line up with TRBD2. CDR3 length: 12 residues. The junction had 2 bases not matched to a gene; V was cut back by 4 bases and J by 8 bases. The germline gives CDR1 SEHNR, CDR2 FQNEAQ (reference sequence). The DNA of the CDR3 is TGTGCCAGCAGCTCGGGGGGTTATGAGCAGTTCTTC. The encoded protein is CASSSGGYEQFF. Full variable domain (outside the CDR3, taken from reference TRBV7-9 and TRBJ2-1): DTGVSQNPRHKITKRGQNVTFRCDPISEHNRLYWYRQTLGQGPEFLTYFQNEAQLEKSRLLSDRFSAERPKGSFSTLEIQRTEQGDSAMYLCASSSGGYEQFFGPGTRLTVL.

The sample holds a few counts of this clone. V and J are TRBV18 and TRBJ1-1; tentative D call: TRBD1 (6 bases). This CDR3 is 14 amino acids long. In germline, CDR1 is KGHSH, CDR2 LQKENI. V dropped 3 bases and J dropped 1 base, with 9 bases sitting between them. The CDR3 is CASSPTGPNTEAFF. CDR3 DNA sequence: TGTGCCAGCTCACCTACAGGGCCGAACACTGAAGCTTTCTTT.

The rearrangement uses TRBV10-2 and TRBJ2-6; no firm D call. CDR1 and CDR2 from the germline V gene are WSHSY and SAAADI. The V and J ends lost 4 bases and 2 bases respectively, with 6 bases between them. CDR3 length: 14 residues. CDR3 in DNA: TGCGCCAGCAGTGCGTCAGCTGGGGCCAACGTCCTGACTTTC. As protein: CASSASAGANVLTF.

This clone was picked up one time. The chain carries TRBV4-1 and TRBJ2-4; the D gene is possibly TRBD2 (6 bases). CDR1 and CDR2 from the germline V gene are MGHRA and YSYEKL. V dropped 4 bases and J dropped 8 bases, with 18 bases sitting between them. The CDR3 is 15 amino acids. DNA for the CDR3: TGCGCCAGCAGCCCGATTAGAGGGTCGGGGGACATTCAGTACTTC. Residues: CASSPIRGSGDIQYF.

The chain uses TRBV11-2 and TRBJ2-7, with 8 nucleotides matching TRBD1. The CDR3 sequence is 15 residues long. J lost 4 bases, V lost 3 bases, and 8 bases had no gene match. From germline, CDR1 is SGHAT and CDR2 FQNNGV. CDR3 sequence (DNA): TGTGCCAGCAGCTTCGCGACAGGGGAAGGGTACGAGCAGTACTTC. It yields the protein CASSFATGEGYEQYF.

This clone is deemed medium-sized. The J gene is TRBJ1-1, the V gene TRBV27, with D unresolved. There are 15 residues in the CDR3. Germline V gene sequence: CDR1 MNHEY, CDR2 SMNVEV (reference sequence). Trimming took off 1 base at V and 1 base at J, with 10 bases between the two ends. The CDR3: CASSLFGVGNTEAFF. The CDR3 DNA is TGTGCCAGCAGTTTATTTGGGGTAGGGAACACTGAAGCTTTCTTT.

This chain links TRBV7-9 with TRBJ2-5; D gene ambiguous. Germline CDR1 is SEHNR and CDR2 is FQNEAQ (reference sequence). This CDR3 comprises 13 residues. Trimming cost V 1 base and J 0 bases, with 3 bases left between them. The CDR3 DNA reads as TGTGCCAGCAGCTTAGATAACCAAGAGACCCAGTACTTC. This codes for CASSLDNQETQYF.

The genes are TRBV4-2 and TRBJ1-1, with D maybe TRBD1 (6 bases). Trimming took off 3 bases at V and 10 bases at J, with 12 bases between the two ends. Germline V gene sequence: CDR1 LGHNA, CDR2 YNFKEQ. CDR3 length: 12 amino acids. The CDR3 region is CASSHRGVGAFF. CDR3 bases: TGTGCCAGCAGCCATAGGGGGGTTGGAGCTTTCTTT.

The V gene is TRBV27, the J gene TRBJ2-1; a weak D match, TRBD2 (5 bases). V gave up 8 bases and J gave up 9 bases, with 17 bases separating them. The CDR3 loop spans 13 amino acids. The germline V gene has CDR1 MNHEY and CDR2 SMNVEV (reference sequence). Here the CDR3 reads CASRDGLATEQFF. Written as DNA, the CDR3 is TGTGCCAGCCGTGACGGACTGGCCACTGAGCAGTTCTTC.

CDR3 residues: CASLGPLNEQFF. CDR3 coding DNA: TGCGCCAGCTTGGGACCCTTGAATGAGCAGTTCTTC. This chain uses TRBV4-1 with TRBJ2-1; D may be TRBD1 or TRBD2 (5 bases each). The germline CDR1 and CDR2 sequences are MGHRA and YSYEKL. The CDR3 spans 12 residues. Trimming left V 8 bases short and J 7 bases short, with 12 bases between.

This clone was detected only a few times. The J gene is TRBJ2-1, the V gene TRBV9; D is possibly TRBD1 (6 bases). The CDR3 contains 14 residues. Germline V gene data show CDR1 as SGDLS and CDR2 as YYNGEE. Trimming shortened V by 0 bases and J by 4 bases, and 8 bases separated the two germline ends. In DNA form, the CDR3 reads TGTGCCAGCAGCGTAGAGGACAGATACAATGAGCAGTTCTTC. This sequence encodes CASSVEDRYNEQFF.